This T cell receptor beta chain was profiled in a study of T-cell reconstitution after alpha-beta-depleted transplantation in children. This CDR3 region has 12 residues. Trimming took 5 bases from V and 6 from J, leaving 13 bases between them. From germline, CDR1 is DFQATT and CDR2 SNEGSKA (reference sequence). The TCRbeta library incorporated unique molecular identifiers. TCRdb analysed the PCR reads with MiXCR anew, one entry per CDR3 protein. The table records 500,000 or so distinct CDR3 sequences, about 30% of them present only once. This specimen was PBMCs from the stem cell graft donor, taken from the stem cell graft. The sequence derives from a human donor who donated a stem cell graft to a child with aplastic anemia. The rearrangement links TRBV20-1 to TRBJ1-2; D is perhaps TRBD1 (5 bases). CDR3 nucleotides: TGCAGTGCTCGGGACCCCTGGGATGGCTACACCTTC. Amino acids: CSARDPWDGYTF.